This T cell receptor beta chain was obtained from a study of cytomegalovirus exposure and HLA in healthy donors. Study-wide results and limits: With further analysis later on, most CMV-associated TCR beta chains appeared HLA-restricted. Follow-up analysis found HLA locus-dependent TCR association rates, highest for DRB1 and lowest for HLA-C. In vitro, three CMV-associated chains proved specific for CMV antigens. Prior analysis indicated that the majority of TCR beta V segments exhibited productivity approximately 87% or approximately 30% of the time.

Worth noting for this clone: Its antigen is currently unknown.

With 2 bases removed from V and 5 bases from J, the gap between germline ends came to 7 bases. Per germline, CDR1 KGHSH and CDR2 LQKENI. The CDR3 consists of 14 residues. The PCR contained 60 Vbeta and 13 Jbeta primers. TCRdb's copy holds only in-frame clones and misses some; the assay was immunoSEQ multiplex PCR. The sample includes about 170,000 clones, 79% seen only once; the top ten take 2% to 2.5%. This sequence originates from a woman in her forties or fifties in good health and CMV-seronegative. The chain uses TRBV18 and TRBJ1-6; D gene ambiguous. Sequencing was done on a sample of PBMCs. Here the CDR3 DNA reads TGTGCCAGCTCACCAGTACCAGATAATTCACCCCTCCACTTT. It specifies CASSPVPDNSPLHF.